This T cell receptor (beta chain) derives from a study of spatial heterogeneity in lung cancer. Study overall: Where available, sequencing covered follow-up PBMC samples, taken at a median of around 2 years after resection. The average count in raw reads for each unique TCR and UMI combination exceeded nine appearances. Study conclusions and caveats: Blood carried ubiquitous expanded tumor TCRs more at resection than follow-up.

Time point defined: blood at routine non-recurrence follow-up after resection. Frozen PBMC, nontumor lung or tumor provided whole RNA, which was sequenced unsorted. The CDR3 is 17 residues long. V was shortened by 5 bases and J by 3 bases, with 19 bases between the two germline ends. Germline CDR1 MNHEY, CDR2 SVGEGT. Every molecule of TCR cDNA had its own unique molecular identifier. Each CDR3 protein gets one entry after TCRdb re-called the 5' RACE reads with MiXCR. The sample lists about 52,000 distinct CDR3 sequences; 7.4% were seen once. Notes on this clonotype: Its antigen is still unknown.

The origin of this receptor is a female donor with early-stage non-small cell lung cancer. Here the sequenced sample was PBMCs, taken at follow-up. This chain links TRBV6-2 or TRBV6-3 with TRBJ2-2; perhaps TRBD1 as D (6 bases). The CDR3 loop reads CASSVLKGRGHTGELFF. DNA for the CDR3: TGTGCCAGCAGTGTACTGAAGGGCAGGGGCCACACCGGGGAGCTGTTTTTT.